The 8 T cell receptor beta chains below all came from one sample that was sequenced in a study of PD-1 blockade in classical Hodgkin lymphoma. Autologous stem cell transplantation was followed by relapse in every patient, and brentuximab vedotin exposure varied. Using immunoSEQ multiplex PCR, the repertoire was profiled, and TCRdb retains in-frame clones only, with some absent. Counted here are 72,000 or so clones, approximately 94% occurring once; the ten biggest clones make up about 7.6%. The material sequenced was peripheral blood mononuclear cells (PBMCs), taken at baseline. These receptors were obtained from a human donor with classical Hodgkin lymphoma.

V is TRBV10-3 and J is TRBJ1-1; D perhaps matches TRBD1 (5 bases). V lost 0 bases and J 5 bases, leaving 7 bases between the germline ends. The CDR3 spans 13 residues. From germline, CDR1 is ENHRY and CDR2 SYGVKD. CDR3 nucleotides: TGTGCCATCAGTGAGTCGGGGGGTACTGAAGCTTTCTTT. This encodes CAISESGGTEAFF.

The V and J genes are TRBV2 and TRBJ1-5; 9 bases align to TRBD1. Trimming at V came to 9 bases and at J to 6 bases, leaving 9 bases not matched to a gene. The CDR3 is 14 residues long. The germline CDR1 and CDR2 sequences are SNHLY and FYNNEI. The CDR3 reads CASAGTGSGQPQHF. CDR3 DNA: TGTGCCAGTGCCGGGACAGGGTCGGGTCAGCCCCAGCATTTT.

The sample holds a few counts of this clone. The chain is built from TRBV19 and TRBJ2-7, with 8 bases aligning to TRBD1. CDR1 and CDR2 from the germline V gene are LNHDA and SQIVND (reference sequence). The CDR3 totals 14 residues. Trimming took 6 bases from V and 4 from J; bases not matched to a gene: 8. DNA of the CDR3: TGTGCCAGTAGGGACAGGGCCCAAGGATACGAGCAGTACTTC. It is translated as CASRDRAQGYEQYF.

The gene calls are TRBV15 and TRBJ2-1; TRBD2 aligns across 8 bases. The CDR3 runs 17 residues. The germline CDR1 and CDR2 sequences are LNHNV and YYDKDF (reference sequence). V was pared by 3 bases and J by 0 bases, with 7 bases of the junction left unmatched. The CDR3 DNA follows: TGTGCCACCAGCAGGAGTTTGACTAGCGTCTCCTACAATGAGCAGTTCTTC. Protein product: CATSRSLTSVSYNEQFF.

The CDR3 region has the DNA TGTGCCAGCAGTCGTCAGTCGCTGCACACTGAAGCTTTCTTT. It encodes CASSRQSLHTEAFF. The J gene is TRBJ1-1, the V gene TRBV7-9; D gene unclear. Looked up from germline, CDR1 is SEHNR and CDR2 is FQNEAQ (reference sequence). This CDR3 comprises 14 residues. Trimming cost V 6 bases and J 3 bases, with 14 bases left between them.

V gene TRBV5-6 combines with J gene TRBJ2-1; 8 positions agree with TRBD1. Germline V gene lookup returns CDR1 SGHDT and CDR2 YYEEEE. The CDR3 has 16 residues. V dropped 0 bases and J dropped 3; count of bases not matched to a gene: 5. DNA of the CDR3: TGTGCCAGCAGCTTGGACCGGACAGGGTACTACAATGAGCAGTTCTTC. Its protein product is CASSLDRTGYYNEQFF.

The chain combines TRBV7-2 with TRBJ2-1; D perhaps matches TRBD1 (8 bases). V lost 6 bases to trimming and J lost 5 bases, with 17 bases between them. The CDR3 sequence is 15 residues long. From germline, CDR1 is SGHTA and CDR2 FQGNSA. The CDR3 spells CASRTGGQDHNEQFF. The CDR3 DNA reads TGTGCCAGCAGGACGGGGGGACAGGACCACAATGAGCAGTTCTTC.

In nucleotides, the CDR3 is TGTGCCAGCAGCCTAGGGGCTTTTTCTAACTATGGCTACACCTTC. It yields the protein CASSLGAFSNYGYTF. The chain employs TRBV6-5 and TRBJ1-2; the D gene is possibly TRBD1 (5 bases). The ends were cut back, 6 bases at V and 0 bases at J, with 14 bases in the middle. Germline assignment: CDR1 MNHEY and CDR2 SVGAGI. CDR3 length: 15 residues.